This T cell receptor (beta chain) is drawn from a study of blood T cell repertoires in COVID-19. Across the whole study: The United States, Italy and Spain were the sources of the acute and convalescent COVID-19 samples. The cDNA or gDNA used as material had been derived from T cells, B-cell-depleted T cells, or PBMCs.

Original analysis: From reference gene primer amplification, estimates of nucleated cell counts were derived. Repertoires were generated with immunoSEQ multiplex PCR, while TCRdb's copy carries only in-frame clones and drops some. The V and J calls and clone size come from that table; D and trimming were worked out from the DNA. The table shows around 100,000 clones, with roughly 80% occurring only once. The sample comprised peripheral blood. The source of this sequence is a man between 45 and 60 years old with acute or convalescent COVID-19.

The CDR3 region is CASSLPIRGLGCYEQYV. CDR3 bases: TGTGCCAGCAGCTTACCCATCAGGGGCCTAGGATGCTACGAGCAGTACGTC. The rearrangement links TRBV6-4 to TRBJ2-7; D perhaps matches TRBD1 (6 bases). CDR3 size: 17 residues. Germline V CDR1 and CDR2: MRHNA, SNTAGT. V shed 6 bases and J shed 3 bases, with 24 bases lying between them.